The sequence of this TCR beta chain was determined in a study of cytomegalovirus exposure and HLA in healthy donors. The overall study: The roughly 100 million unique TCR beta sequences, from roughly 170 million T cells, were found by an earlier analysis. Study-wide points: TCR beta V segments were, for the most part, productive about 87% or about 30% of the time in an earlier analysis. CMV serostatus was the only recorded immune exposure for donors.

As concerns this clone: Its antigen is as yet unknown.

The germline gives CDR1 MNHEY, CDR2 SVGAGI. The CDR3 has 14 amino acids. Trimming removed 6 bases from V and 3 bases from J, with 15 bases in between. Primers for the PCR totalled 60 Vbeta and 13 Jbeta. The protocol was immunoSEQ multiplex PCR, while the TCRdb copy is restricted to in-frame clones and leaves out a portion. The data show around 61,000 clones, with around 68% seen just once and under 20% held by the top ten. The TCR was taken from a man aged 35-49 years in good health and CMV-seropositive. This chain links TRBV6-5 with TRBJ2-7; the D gene is possibly TRBD1 (6 bases). Material: PBMCs. CDR3: CASRKQGSGYEQYF. DNA for the CDR3: TGTGCCAGCAGAAAACAGGGATCCGGCTACGAGCAGTACTTC.